Shown below are 28 T cell receptor beta chains from a single sample sequenced in a study of OX40 agonist ivuxolimab in advanced cancers. The library was prepared using the immunoSEQ multiplex PCR assay. As stored in TCRdb, this immuneACCESS dataset retains in-frame rearrangements with V and J assigned. A fraction of the clones does not appear; measured against another copy, unresolved V genes explain less than half of the discrepancy, and the remainder lacks a known reason. This sample gives around 130,000 clones in total; just under 95% of them show up just once. The biggest ten clones account for around 0.15% of the sample. Sequences were derived from CD4+ or CD8+ T cells sorted from blood, sampled in a trial of the OX40 agonist ivuxolimab. These receptors originate from an adult with an advanced solid tumor such as melanoma, head and neck, liver or kidney cancer.

This sequence joins TRBV7-6 and TRBJ1-4; D ambiguous. Germline loops: CDR1 SGHVS, CDR2 FNYEAQ. Trimming pared 0 bases from V and 7 bases from J, leaving 6 bases between. The CDR3 is 13 residues long. The CDR3 nucleotides read TGTGCCAGCAGCTTAGCAATTAGTGAAAAACTGTTTTTT. It encodes CASSLAISEKLFF.

This clone was detected only a few times. J is TRBJ2-2 and V is TRBV5-6; 9 positions agree with TRBD2. V was clipped by 6 bases and J by 1 base; unmatched bases: 4. CDR1 and CDR2 (germline): SGHDT, YYEEEE. The CDR3 has 15 amino acids. CDR3 in amino acids: CASTLAGRNTGELFF. Here the CDR3 DNA reads TGTGCCAGCACCCTAGCGGGGCGGAACACCGGGGAGCTGTTTTTT.

This chain uses TRBV7-9 with TRBJ2-7; a weak D match, TRBD2 (6 bases). The germline V and J ends were trimmed by 10 bases and 3 bases, with 19 bases remaining between them. CDR1 and CDR2 (germline): SEHNR, FQNEAQ (reference sequence). The CDR3 totals 14 residues. The CDR3 is CAIPTHGGVYEQYF. In nucleotides, the CDR3 is TGTGCCATCCCAACCCACGGAGGGGTCTACGAGCAGTACTTC.

The CDR3 nucleotides are TGTGCCAGTAGTCGGGACCTTCCTGGAAACACCATATATTTT. This encodes CASSRDLPGNTIYF. The chain combines TRBV19 with TRBJ1-3, with D possibly TRBD1 on 5 matching bases. The V gene's germline CDR1 is LNHDA and CDR2 SQIVND (reference sequence). This CDR3 has 14 amino acids. V shed 5 bases and J shed 2 bases, with 10 bases lying between them.

The chain joins TRBV28 to TRBJ2-2, with 10 bases lining up with TRBD1. Unmatched junction bases numbered 13, after V lost 7 bases and J lost 2 bases. From germline, CDR1 is MDHEN and CDR2 SYDVKM. CDR3 length equals 18 residues. The CDR3 DNA is TGTGCCAGCAACTTAAGGGACAGGGGTTCCCCCAACACCGGGGAGCTGTTTTTT. This encodes CASNLRDRGSPNTGELFF.

CDR3 nucleotide sequence: TGCGCCAGCACTCGGGGGGAAGATACGCAGTATTTT. It translates to CASTRGEDTQYF. The chain is built from TRBV5-1 and TRBJ2-3, with 7 bases lining up with TRBD2. V gave up 6 bases and J gave up 5 bases; unmatched junction bases: 3. Germline CDR1 SGHRS, CDR2 YFSETQ. This CDR3 is 12 amino acids long.

As concerns this clone: This same CDR3 is encoded by further DNA sequences in the sample. The gene calls are TRBV9 and TRBJ2-2, with no clear D. Trimming removed 0 bases at V and 4 bases at J, with 4 bases between. Germline values: CDR1 SGDLS, CDR2 YYNGEE. There are 13 residues in the CDR3. CDR3 DNA sequence: TGTGCCAGCAGCGTAGCGGGCACCGGGGAGCTGTTTTTT. Its translation: CASSVAGTGELFF.

This chain links TRBV7-5 with TRBJ2-7; the table's D call of TRBD1 was not tested on the DNA. TRBV7-5 is a listed pseudogene. The CDR3 extends over 14 amino acids. The CDR3 bases are TGTGCCAGAAGCTTAGCAGGGGGCAATAACGAGCAGTACTTC. Protein: CARSLAGGNNEQYF.

The chain joins TRBV7-9 to TRBJ1-1; D might be TRBD1 (6 bases). V gave up 2 bases and J gave up 4 bases, with 8 bases separating them. Germline assignment: CDR1 SEHNR and CDR2 FQNEAQ (reference sequence). This CDR3 spans 13 amino acids. CDR3 amino acids: CASSLSGVTEAFF. CDR3 nucleotide sequence: TGTGCCAGCAGCTTATCAGGGGTCACTGAAGCTTTCTTT.

J is TRBJ2-5 and V is TRBV15, with 11 bases fitting TRBD2. Losses at the gene ends were 0 bases for V and 2 bases for J; bases not matched to a gene: 5. This CDR3 spans 17 amino acids. Looked up from germline, CDR1 is LNHNV and CDR2 is YYDKDF (reference sequence). CDR3 amino acids: CATSREQTSGTQETQYF. The CDR3 DNA reads as TGTGCCACCAGCAGAGAACAGACTAGCGGGACTCAAGAGACCCAGTACTTC.

The chain recombines TRBV2 with TRBJ2-1; TRBD1 matches 8 bases. This CDR3 spans 15 amino acids. The V segment lost 2 bases and the J segment 5 bases; nucleotides outside the gene matches: 5. The germline gives CDR1 SNHLY, CDR2 FYNNEI. The chain's CDR3 is CASSERTGMDNEQFF. In DNA, the CDR3 is TGTGCCAGCAGTGAAAGGACAGGGATGGACAATGAGCAGTTCTTC. The full variable domain, rest sourced from reference TRBV2 and TRBJ2-1, is EPEVTQTPSHQVTQMGQEVILRCVPISNHLYFYWYRQILGQKVEFLVSFYNNEISEKSEIFDDQFSVERPDGSNFTLKIRSTKLEDSAMYFCASSERTGMDNEQFFGPGTRLTVL.

This sequence joins TRBV11-2 and TRBJ1-1; 7 nucleotides agree with TRBD1. CDR3 length equals 15 residues. The J segment lost 5 bases and the V segment lost 2 bases, leaving 8 bases of the junction unmatched. Germline V gene lookup returns CDR1 SGHAT and CDR2 FQNNGV. CDR3: CASSLRGTAGTEAFF. CDR3 nucleotides: TGTGCCAGCAGCTTAAGGGGGACAGCAGGAACTGAAGCTTTCTTT.

J is TRBJ2-7 and V is TRBV28; 8 bases are a match to TRBD1. The ends lost 5 bases at V and 0 bases at J; junction bases unmatched: 9. This CDR3 contains 16 residues. CDR1 is MDHEN and CDR2 is SYDVKM in the germline V gene. CDR3 coding DNA: TGTGCCAGCAGTCGCGCGGACAGGGCCAGCTCCTACGAGCAGTACTTC. Encoded protein: CASSRADRASSYEQYF.

The chain recombines TRBV29-1 with TRBJ1-5, with TRBD1 identical over 9 bases. Germline CDR1 SQVTM, CDR2 ANQGSEA. V gave up 7 bases and J gave up 5 bases; unmatched junction bases: 9. The CDR3 covers 14 residues. The CDR3 sequence: CSATTGGRDQPQHF. For the CDR3, the DNA is TGCAGCGCCACGACAGGGGGTAGGGATCAGCCCCAGCATTTT.

The chain recombines TRBV19 with TRBJ2-1; D is tentatively TRBD1 or TRBD2 (7 bases each). V shed 4 bases and J shed 7 bases, with 20 bases lying between them. Per the germline V gene, CDR1 is LNHDA and CDR2 is SQIVND (reference sequence). The CDR3 is 16 amino acids. CDR3 DNA sequence: TGTGCCAGTAGTACCAGGGGGGGAGGGCCATGGAATGAGCAGTTCTTC. Its translation: CASSTRGGGPWNEQFF. The full variable domain, completed using reference TRBV19 and TRBJ2-1, is DGGITQSPKYLFRKEGQNVTLSCEQNLNHDAMYWYRQDPGQGLRLIYYSQIVNDFQKGDIAEGYSVSREKKESFPLTVTSAQKNPTAFYLCASSTRGGGPWNEQFFGPGTRLTVL.

J is TRBJ2-2 and V is TRBV6-6; D could derive from TRBD1 or TRBD2 (5 bases each). Trimming left V 3 bases short and J 3 bases short, with 11 bases between. The germline V gene encodes CDR1 MNHNY and CDR2 SVGAGI (reference sequence). This CDR3 is built from 15 residues. The chain's CDR3 is CASSYEGRHTGELFF. In DNA form, the CDR3 reads TGTGCCAGCAGTTATGAGGGACGGCACACCGGGGAGCTGTTTTTT.

J is TRBJ2-3 and V is TRBV21-1; the table's D gene call, TRBD2, was not cross checked with the DNA. TRBV21-1 corresponds to a pseudogene. This CDR3 spans 15 amino acids. The CDR3 DNA reads TGTGCCAGCAGCAAACGGGCTAGCGGGAGGGGTACGCAGTATTTT. Translation gives CASSKRASGRGTQYF.

The rearrangement links TRBV2 to TRBJ2-5; no clear D. The CDR3 runs 14 residues. Germline V gene data show CDR1 as SNHLY and CDR2 as FYNNEI. Deletions cut 6 bases from V and 1 base from J, with 12 bases between. This CDR3 is CASSLSRSQETQYF. CDR3 DNA sequence: TGTGCCAGCAGCCTAAGCCGATCCCAAGAGACCCAGTACTTC.

The CDR3 is CASSLIRGEKLFF. For the CDR3, the DNA is TGTGCCAGCAGCTTAATACGGGGTGAAAAACTGTTTTTT. This chain connects TRBV5-4 to TRBJ1-4; unclear D gene. Looked up from germline, CDR1 is SGHNT and CDR2 is YYREEE (reference sequence). Between the trimmed V and J ends, which lost 2 bases and 7 bases, there was a span of 9 bases. The CDR3 runs 13 residues.

The rearrangement uses TRBV7-2 and TRBJ2-5; no clear D. The CDR3 is made up of 14 amino acids. V was trimmed by 3 bases and J by 1 base, leaving 9 bases between them. The germline gives CDR1 SGHTA, CDR2 FQGNSA. The CDR3, as DNA: TGTGCCAGCAGCTTCGAGTCGACCCAAGAGACCCAGTACTTC. Protein sequence: CASSFESTQETQYF.

The gene calls are TRBV6-5 and TRBJ1-6; D is unclear. The CDR3 is 14 amino acids. Germline-derived CDR1 and CDR2 are MNHEY and SVGAGI. V shed 5 bases and J shed 4 bases, with 9 bases lying between them. CDR3 DNA sequence: TGTGCCAGCAGTGACCTCGATTATAATTCACCCCTCCACTTT. Encoded protein: CASSDLDYNSPLHF.

This chain uses TRBV11-2 with TRBJ2-7, with D possibly being TRBD1 or TRBD2 (6 bases each). The CDR3 runs to 17 residues. In germline, CDR1 is SGHAT, CDR2 FQNNGV. The V and J ends lost 3 bases and 4 bases respectively, with 22 bases between them. CDR3 DNA sequence: TGTGCCAGCAGCTTGGGGGCCTCCACGGGAGCGGGTTACGAGCAGTACTTC. This encodes CASSLGASTGAGYEQYF.

The chain uses TRBV5-1 and TRBJ2-5; 10 nucleotides line up with TRBD2. This CDR3 is 16 amino acids long. CDR1 and CDR2 from the germline V gene are SGHRS and YFSETQ. Germline trimming cut 0 bases from V and 1 base from J; bases unmatched to any gene: 3. CDR3: CASSLVGTSVQETQYF. The CDR3 DNA is TGCGCCAGCAGCTTGGTTGGGACTAGCGTCCAAGAGACCCAGTACTTC.

Written as DNA, the CDR3 is TGTGCCAGCTACGGGGGACTAGCCCAAGAGACCCAGTACTTC. Its protein product is CASYGGLAQETQYF. The genes are TRBV5-8 and TRBJ2-5; the match to TRBD2 covers 9 bases. The CDR3 sequence is 14 residues long. The germline CDR1 and CDR2 sequences are SGHTS and YDEGEE. V lost 7 bases and J lost 1; bases outside the gene matches: 5.

The V call is TRBV27, the J call TRBJ1-1, with D perhaps matching TRBD1 (6 bases). The CDR3 consists of 14 residues. V was cut by 6 bases and J by 5 bases, with 16 bases left in between. The germline V gene encodes CDR1 MNHEY and CDR2 SMNVEV (reference sequence). The CDR3 sequence is CASRKQGTGTEAFF. The CDR3 bases are TGTGCCAGCAGAAAACAGGGAACGGGGACTGAAGCTTTCTTT.

CDR3 in DNA: TGTGCCAGCAGCTGGGCGGGGACCTCTGGGGCCAACGTCCTGACTTTC. Protein sequence: CASSWAGTSGANVLTF. This rearrangement joins TRBV5-6 to TRBJ2-6; D may be TRBD2 (6 bases). Per germline, CDR1 SGHDT and CDR2 YYEEEE. The ends were cut back, 3 bases at V and 0 bases at J, with 10 bases in the middle. This CDR3 region has 16 residues.

The V call is TRBV5-4, the J call TRBJ2-2; D perhaps matches TRBD1 (5 bases). With 1 base removed from V and 1 base from J, the gap between germline ends came to 8 bases. The CDR3 consists of 15 residues. Germline CDR1 is SGHNT and CDR2 is YYREEE (reference sequence). As DNA, the CDR3 is TGTGCCAGCAGCTTGAGGGGCGGGAACACCGGGGAGCTGTTTTTT. Its protein product is CASSLRGGNTGELFF.

The chain couples TRBV6-5 to TRBJ1-2; 11 nucleotides align to TRBD1. Germline assignment: CDR1 MNHEY and CDR2 SVGAGI. The J segment lost 2 bases and the V segment lost 6 bases, leaving 5 bases of the junction unmatched. The CDR3 loop spans 15 amino acids. In nucleotides, the CDR3 is TGTGCCAGCAGAGAGGACAGGGGGCGCAACTATGGCTACACCTTC. Translating it yields CASREDRGRNYGYTF.